This TCR beta chain was found in a study of blood T cell repertoires in COVID-19. Across the study: The study drew acute and convalescent COVID-19 samples from the United States, Italy and Spain. The cDNA or gDNA used as material had been derived from T cells, B-cell-depleted T cells, or PBMCs.

V was clipped by 2 bases and J by 10 bases, with 15 bases between them. The germline V gene has CDR1 SGHNT and CDR2 YYREEE (reference sequence). The CDR3 has 13 residues. This clone was seen a handful of times. In the source study's methods: For nucleated cells, counts were estimated from reference gene primer amplification. Assay: immunoSEQ multiplex PCR; the TCRdb copy retains only in-frame clones and omits some. V and J calls and clone size are copied from that table; D and trimming were computed from the DNA. The sample consists of more than 140,000 clones, approximately 83% of them appearing once.

The rearrangement uses TRBV5-4 and TRBJ1-1; D remains unclear. Sequencing used peripheral blood. This clonotype originated in a human donor in a cohort sampled during active COVID-19. The DNA for the CDR3 is TGTGCCAGCAGCTTTGGCGCGGGTACCACAGCTTTCTTT. Its protein product is CASSFGAGTTAFF.